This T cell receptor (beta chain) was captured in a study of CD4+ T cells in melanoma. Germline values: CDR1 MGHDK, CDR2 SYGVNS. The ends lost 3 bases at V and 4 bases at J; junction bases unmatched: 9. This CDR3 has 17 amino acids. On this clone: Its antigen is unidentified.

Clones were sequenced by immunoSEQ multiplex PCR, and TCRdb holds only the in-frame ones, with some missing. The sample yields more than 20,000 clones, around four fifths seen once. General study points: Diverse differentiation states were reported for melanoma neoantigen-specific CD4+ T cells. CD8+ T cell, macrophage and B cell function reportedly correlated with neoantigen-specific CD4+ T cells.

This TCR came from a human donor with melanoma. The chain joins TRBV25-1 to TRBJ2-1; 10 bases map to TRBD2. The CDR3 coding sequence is TGTGCCAGCAGTGACCCGGGAGCGGGGGGGGTATACAATGAGCAGTTCTTC. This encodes CASSDPGAGGVYNEQFF.